The 22 T cell receptor beta chains given below trace back to one sample, sequenced in a study of T cell responses to AZD1222 COVID-19 vaccine. Produced via immunoSEQ multiplex PCR; TCRdb's table is partial and in-frame only. Found here are roughly 130,000 clones, around 90% of them singletons; the top ten hold around 20%. Here the sequenced sample was peripheral blood, taken on day 0 of MenACWY control vaccination. These receptors all stem from an adult in good health.

The V gene is TRBV19, the J gene TRBJ1-1; D remains unclear. CDR3 size: 14 residues. The V gene lost 3 bases and the J gene lost 1 base, with 9 bases spanning the gap. CDR1 LNHDA and CDR2 SQIVND come from the germline V gene (reference sequence). The CDR3 loop reads CASSMSPANTEAFF. CDR3 nucleotides: TGTGCCAGTAGTATGTCTCCAGCGAACACTGAAGCTTTCTTT.

The chain links TRBV28 to TRBJ2-7; D unclear. V was trimmed by 4 bases and J by 2 bases, leaving 12 bases between them. The CDR3 is 14 amino acids. Germline-derived CDR1 and CDR2 are MDHEN and SYDVKM. The DNA of the CDR3 is TGTGCCAGCAGTTCCTACATCCTGCCCTACGAGCAGTACTTC. Translation gives CASSSYILPYEQYF.

The chain couples TRBV6-5 to TRBJ1-1, with 7 positions matching TRBD1. The CDR3 spans 13 residues. Germline assignment: CDR1 MNHEY and CDR2 SVGAGI. Trimming removed 8 bases from V and 6 bases from J; junction bases left unmatched: 9. The CDR3 reads CASGTGTEPEAFF. Here the CDR3 DNA reads TGTGCCAGCGGTACCGGGACAGAGCCTGAAGCTTTCTTT.

The chain joins TRBV2 to TRBJ2-3, with no clear D. The CDR3 is made up of 16 amino acids. Germline lookup yields CDR1 SNHLY and CDR2 FYNNEI. Trimming cost V 5 bases and J 0 bases, with 15 bases left between them. The CDR3 coding sequence is TGTGCCAGCAGTCCACGAGGACGGGTTAGCACAGATACGCAGTATTTT. This encodes CASSPRGRVSTDTQYF.

The chain combines TRBV24-1 with TRBJ2-3, with unresolved D. The germline gives CDR1 KGHDR, CDR2 SFDVKD. This CDR3 has 12 amino acids. V dropped 1 base and J dropped 6 bases, with 4 bases sitting between them. CDR3 amino acids: CATSDFRDTQYF. The CDR3 coding sequence is TGTGCCACCAGTGATTTCCGGGATACGCAGTATTTT.

The rearrangement joins TRBV28 to TRBJ1-1, with 7 bases aligning to TRBD1. The CDR3 has 14 amino acids. Germline V gene sequence: CDR1 MDHEN, CDR2 SYDVKM. Losses at the gene ends were 5 bases for V and 3 bases for J; bases not matched to a gene: 6. The CDR3 reads CASSPPGQYTEAFF. DNA for the CDR3: TGTGCCAGCAGTCCTCCGGGACAGTACACTGAAGCTTTCTTT. The full variable domain, completed using reference TRBV28 and TRBJ1-1, is DVKVTQSSRYLVKRTGEKVFLECVQDMDHENMFWYRQDPGLGLRLIYFSYDVKMKEKGDIPEGYSVSREKKERFSLILESASTNQTSMYLCASSPPGQYTEAFFGQGTRLTVV.

This clone appeared a few times. CDR3 loop: CASSGRDEAFF. The CDR3 nucleotides are TGTGCCAGCAGTGGCAGGGATGAAGCTTTCTTT. This sequence joins TRBV2 and TRBJ1-1, with D perhaps TRBD1 (5 bases). This CDR3 is 11 amino acids long. The germline V and J ends were trimmed by 4 bases and 7 bases, with 7 bases remaining between them. CDR1 and CDR2 (germline): SNHLY, FYNNEI.

This clone was seen just once. The chain has TRBV29-1 and TRBJ2-5, with D possibly called TRBD1 or TRBD2 (5 bases each). In germline, CDR1 is SQVTM, CDR2 ANQGSEA. V was shortened by 7 bases and J by 5 bases, with 17 bases between the two germline ends. This CDR3 contains 13 residues. CDR3 DNA sequence: TGCAGCGGAGGGACCTACGAGGTGGAGACCCAGTACTTC. It is translated as CSGGTYEVETQYF. The full variable domain, with the rest looked up from reference TRBV29-1 and TRBJ2-5, is SAVISQKPSRDICQRGTSLTIQCQVDSQVTMMFWYRQQPGQSLTLIATANQGSEATYESGFVIDKFPISRPNLTFSTLTVSNMSPEDSSIYLCSGGTYEVETQYFGPGTRLLVL.

This chain connects TRBV12-3 or TRBV12-4 to TRBJ1-2, with D perhaps TRBD1 (5 bases). This CDR3 has 12 amino acids. V was shortened by 3 bases and J by 6 bases, with 8 bases between the two germline ends. CDR3 DNA sequence: TGTGCCAGCAGTTTCGGGGGTAATGGCTACACCTTC. Translated: CASSFGGNGYTF.

V and J are TRBV5-6 and TRBJ1-1; D is unresolved. Trimming removed 3 bases at V and 1 base at J, with 7 bases between. The CDR3 covers 13 residues. Per germline, CDR1 SGHDT and CDR2 YYEEEE. The CDR3 is CASSSGPNTEAFF. CDR3 DNA: TGTGCCAGCAGCTCTGGACCGAACACTGAAGCTTTCTTT. The variable domain in full, completed from reference TRBV5-6 and TRBJ1-1, reads DAGVTQSPTHLIKTRGQQVTLRCSPKSGHDTVSWYQQALGQGPQFIFQYYEEEERQRGNFPDRFSGHQFPNYSSELNVNALLLGDSALYLCASSSGPNTEAFFGQGTRLTVV.

The rearrangement uses TRBV9 and TRBJ2-2; D is possibly TRBD1 (7 bases). The CDR3 sequence is 16 residues long. Trimming pared 4 bases from V and 0 bases from J, leaving 13 bases between. Germline-derived CDR1 and CDR2 are SGDLS and YYNGEE. In DNA, the CDR3 is TGTGCCAGCAGCCAGGGGGGCCGGTCGAACACCGGGGAGCTGTTTTTT. It codes for CASSQGGRSNTGELFF.

The chain is built from TRBV3-1 (or the pseudogene TRBV3-2) and TRBJ1-6; D ambiguous. Trimming shortened V by 4 bases and J by 0 bases, and 10 bases separated the two germline ends. The germline gives CDR1 LGHDT, CDR2 YNNKEL (reference sequence). The CDR3 extends over 16 amino acids. CDR3 in DNA: TGTGCCAGCAGCCGAAAACAAATCTCCTATAATTCACCCCTCCACTTT. Protein sequence: CASSRKQISYNSPLHF.

V and J are TRBV5-1 and TRBJ2-7, with 8 bases fitting TRBD1. Germline values: CDR1 SGHRS, CDR2 YFSETQ. The CDR3 runs 13 residues. The V gene end was trimmed by 4 bases and the J gene end by 7 bases; junction bases not matched to a gene: 7. The CDR3 spells CASSVGQVGEQYF. For the CDR3, the DNA is TGCGCCAGCAGCGTGGGACAGGTCGGGGAGCAGTACTTC.

The chain couples TRBV28 to TRBJ2-5, with D maybe TRBD2 (6 bases). The V and J ends lost 5 bases and 2 bases respectively, with 18 bases between them. The CDR3 is made up of 16 amino acids. The germline gives CDR1 MDHEN, CDR2 SYDVKM. CDR3 DNA sequence: TGTGCCAGCAGTACCCTTAGGACTACCCAGCAAGAGACCCAGTACTTC. It yields the protein CASSTLRTTQQETQYF.

This clone turned up a few times. This sequence joins TRBV4-2 and TRBJ1-6; D is possibly TRBD1 (5 bases). This CDR3 region has 16 residues. In germline, CDR1 is LGHNA, CDR2 YNFKEQ. The V and J ends lost 0 bases and 9 bases respectively, with 15 bases between them. CDR3 region: CASSQDLVGGRSPLHF. The CDR3 DNA is TGTGCCAGCAGCCAAGATCTTGTGGGGGGTCGTTCACCCCTCCACTTT.

This chain links TRBV5-4 with TRBJ2-7; D gene unclear. Germline V gene sequence: CDR1 SGHNT, CDR2 YYREEE (reference sequence). V was cut by 4 bases and J by 7 bases, with 12 bases left in between. The CDR3 is made up of 12 amino acids. CDR3 sequence (DNA): TGTGCCAGCAGCCCCGACCCCCGGGAGCAGTACTTC. It codes for CASSPDPREQYF.

This sequence joins TRBV5-6 and TRBJ1-4; D is unclear. The CDR3 totals 15 residues. Trimming took 3 bases from V and 5 from J, leaving 14 bases between them. The germline V gene encodes CDR1 SGHDT and CDR2 YYEEEE. The CDR3 DNA reads as TGTGCCAGCAGCTCGTCCGGCCACAAGAATGAAAAACTGTTTTTT. Its protein product is CASSSSGHKNEKLFF.

This clone has just one count. The J gene is TRBJ1-1, the V gene TRBV6-6; D perhaps matches TRBD1 (6 bases). Germline CDR1 is MNHNY and CDR2 is SVGAGI (reference sequence). The CDR3 sequence is 15 residues long. V lost 1 base and J 5 bases, leaving 14 bases between the germline ends. CDR3 protein: CASSYYDTGKTEAFF. The CDR3 DNA reads as TGTGCCAGCAGTTACTACGATACAGGGAAGACTGAAGCTTTCTTT.

The rearrangement links TRBV27 to TRBJ2-3, with D maybe TRBD1 (5 bases). This CDR3 contains 15 residues. Trimming left V 2 bases short and J 1 base short, with 10 bases between. The V gene's germline CDR1 is MNHEY and CDR2 SMNVEV (reference sequence). DNA of the CDR3: TGTGCCAGCAGTTTAATGGTCAGGGGCACAGATACGCAGTATTTT. Translating it yields CASSLMVRGTDTQYF.

V and J are TRBV28 and TRBJ1-1; the D gene is possibly TRBD1 (6 bases). The V end was cut by 3 bases, the J end by 7 bases, with 21 bases between. Germline CDR1 and CDR2: MDHEN and SYDVKM. CDR3 length equals 16 residues. This CDR3 reads CASSFIQGRGRNEAFF. Here the CDR3 DNA reads TGTGCCAGCAGTTTTATTCAGGGAAGGGGGAGGAATGAAGCTTTCTTT. Full variable domain (missing parts from reference TRBV28 and TRBJ1-1): DVKVTQSSRYLVKRTGEKVFLECVQDMDHENMFWYRQDPGLGLRLIYFSYDVKMKEKGDIPEGYSVSREKKERFSLILESASTNQTSMYLCASSFIQGRGRNEAFFGQGTRLTVV.

V gene TRBV6-6 combines with J gene TRBJ2-7; perhaps TRBD2 as D (6 bases). Deletions cut 6 bases from V and 1 base from J, with 16 bases between. The CDR3 is 15 residues long. Per the germline V gene, CDR1 is MNHNY and CDR2 is SVGAGI (reference sequence). The CDR3 spells CASSPGVAASYEQYF. In DNA form, the CDR3 reads TGTGCCAGCAGCCCTGGGGTAGCGGCTTCCTACGAGCAGTACTTC.

The chain uses TRBV18 and TRBJ2-7; D might be TRBD1 (6 bases). The CDR3 is 15 amino acids. V was shortened by 5 bases and J by 5 bases, with 19 bases between the two germline ends. Germline V gives CDR1 KGHSH, CDR2 LQKENI. The CDR3 DNA is TGTGCCAGCTCAAACTTCCAGGGGAAGTTAGACGAGCAGTACTTC. Protein: CASSNFQGKLDEQYF.